Listed below are T cell receptor beta chains from one sample, sequenced in a study of blood T cell repertoires in COVID-19. The table came from immunoSEQ multiplex PCR; TCRdb's copy has only in-frame clones and leaves some out. The table shows over 85,000 clones, with roughly 80% occurring only once. Sequenced input: peripheral blood. All receptors come from a human donor in a cohort sampled during active COVID-19. Both conserved end residues are part of each CDR3. A D gene is named only where the DNA matches it firmly. A clone size is listed for some rows: how often the clone was seen (once, few, many), or a class if it is expanded.

CDR3 DNA: TGTGCCAGCTCACCCCAGGGGAGGCCCCAGCATTTT
CDR3 protein: CASSPQGRPQHF
D gene: .
V gene: TRBV18
clone size: .
J gene: TRBJ1-5

CDR3 DNA: TGTGCCAGCAGCAACAAAGACAGGCCCCTCTCCTACGAGCAGTACTTC
CDR3 protein: CASSNKDRPLSYEQYF
D gene: .
V gene: TRBV21-1
clone size: .
J gene: TRBJ2-7

CDR3 DNA: TGTGCCAGCAGCTTTATTTCACAGGGCGGAGAGACCCAGTACTTC
CDR3 protein: CASSFISQGGETQYF
D gene: .
V gene: TRBV5-4
clone size: .
J gene: TRBJ2-5

CDR3 DNA: TGCAGTGCTAGTTCAGGAGGGGCGCGCAGCACAGATACGCAGTATTTT
CDR3 protein: CSASSGGARSTDTQYF
D gene: .
V gene: TRBV20-1
clone size: .
J gene: TRBJ2-3

CDR3 DNA: TGTGCCAGCAGCTCACAAGGGGCGGGGGGAGGCTACGAGCAGTACTTC
CDR3 protein: CASSSQGAGGGYEQYF
D gene: TRBD2
V gene: TRBV7-2
clone size: .
J gene: TRBJ2-7

CDR3 DNA: TGTGCCAGCAGCCCGGACAGGGTGAGGGAGCAGTACTTC
CDR3 protein: CASSPDRVREQYF
D gene: TRBD1
V gene: TRBV28
clone size: .
J gene: TRBJ2-7

CDR3 DNA: TGCGCCAGCAGCTCACAGGGGGCCGCGACCGGGGAGCTGTTTTTT
CDR3 protein: CASSSQGAATGELFF
D gene: TRBD1
V gene: TRBV5-1
clone size: .
J gene: TRBJ2-2

CDR3 DNA: TGCGCCAGCAGCCGGGACAGGGTGAAAGGGGAGCTGTTTTTT
CDR3 protein: CASSRDRVKGELFF
D gene: TRBD1
V gene: TRBV5-1
clone size: .
J gene: TRBJ2-2

CDR3 DNA: TGTGCCAGCAGCTTAGCACCGGGGGGGCCGTACGAGCAGTACTTC
CDR3 protein: CASSLAPGGPYEQYF
D gene: TRBD2
V gene: TRBV7-8
clone size: many
J gene: TRBJ2-7

CDR3 DNA: TGTGCCAGCAGCTCTATTCGGGACAGGGGGCCCACCTACGAGCAGTACTTC
CDR3 protein: CASSSIRDRGPTYEQYF
D gene: TRBD1
V gene: TRBV5-6
clone size: .
J gene: TRBJ2-7

CDR3 DNA: TGTGCCAGCAGCAACAGACAGCCCTCGGGCGGCTACACCTTC
CDR3 protein: CASSNRQPSGGYTF
D gene: .
V gene: TRBV12-1
clone size: .
J gene: TRBJ1-2

CDR3 DNA: TGCAGTGCTAGTTTAGGGACTAGGGGTAATACGCAGTATTTT
CDR3 protein: CSASLGTRGNTQYF
D gene: TRBD2
V gene: TRBV20-1
clone size: .
J gene: TRBJ2-3

CDR3 DNA: TGCGCCAGCAGCTTGGGGGACTATAGCAATCAGCCCCAGCATTTT
CDR3 protein: CASSLGDYSNQPQHF
D gene: .
V gene: TRBV5-1
clone size: .
J gene: TRBJ1-5

CDR3 DNA: TGTGCCAGCAGCCCCTCATGGGGCGCCAAAAACATTCAGTACTTC
CDR3 protein: CASSPSWGAKNIQYF
D gene: .
V gene: TRBV3-1/TRBV3-2
clone size: once
J gene: TRBJ2-4

CDR3 DNA: TGTGCCATCAGTGACCCAGCGGGGGATCGAGGCTACACCTTC
CDR3 protein: CAISDPAGDRGYTF
D gene: .
V gene: TRBV10-3
clone size: .
J gene: TRBJ1-2

CDR3 DNA: TGTGCCAGTAGTATTTCAGGGGCAGTATACGAGCAGTACTTC
CDR3 protein: CASSISGAVYEQYF
D gene: .
V gene: TRBV19
clone size: .
J gene: TRBJ2-7